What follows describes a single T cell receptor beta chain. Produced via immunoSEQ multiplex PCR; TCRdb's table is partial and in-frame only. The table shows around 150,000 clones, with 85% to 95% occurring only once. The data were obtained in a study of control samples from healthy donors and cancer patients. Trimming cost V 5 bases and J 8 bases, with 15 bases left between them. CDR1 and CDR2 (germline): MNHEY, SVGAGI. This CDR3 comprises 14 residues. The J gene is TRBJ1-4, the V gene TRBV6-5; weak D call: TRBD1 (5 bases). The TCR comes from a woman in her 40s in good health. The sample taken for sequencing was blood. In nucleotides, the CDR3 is TGTGCCAGCAGTCCCAGGGTTTTGGGGGAAAAACTGTTTTTT. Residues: CASSPRVLGEKLFF.